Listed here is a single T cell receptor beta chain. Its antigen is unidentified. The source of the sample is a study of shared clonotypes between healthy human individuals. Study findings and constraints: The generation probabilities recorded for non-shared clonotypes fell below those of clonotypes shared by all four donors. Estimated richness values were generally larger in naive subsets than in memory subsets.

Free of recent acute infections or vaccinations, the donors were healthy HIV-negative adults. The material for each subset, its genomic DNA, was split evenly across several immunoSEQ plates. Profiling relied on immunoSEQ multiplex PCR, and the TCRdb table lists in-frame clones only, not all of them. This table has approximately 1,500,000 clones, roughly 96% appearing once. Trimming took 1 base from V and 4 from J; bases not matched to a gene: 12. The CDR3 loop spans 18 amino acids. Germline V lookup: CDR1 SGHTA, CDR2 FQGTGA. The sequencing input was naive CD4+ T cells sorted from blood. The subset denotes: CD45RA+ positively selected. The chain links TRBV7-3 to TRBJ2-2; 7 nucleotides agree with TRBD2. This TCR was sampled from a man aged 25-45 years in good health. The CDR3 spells CASSLKPRGGTPTGELFF. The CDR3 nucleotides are TGTGCCAGCAGCTTAAAACCCCGGGGAGGGACCCCCACCGGGGAGCTGTTTTTT.